This T cell receptor beta chain was sequenced for a study of T cells in Graves' hyperthyroidism and ophthalmopathy. The study left out patients who had uncontrolled infection, other autoimmune disease, pregnancy or lactation. The authors took PBMCs from 8.5 to 10 ml fresh peripheral blood. In the case of this clonotype: One end of the junction varies from germline; a read error may be responsible.

The CDR3 is made up of 14 amino acids. Germline V gene lookup returns CDR1 SGDLS and CDR2 YYNGEE. What was amplified from RNA transcripts were TCR beta CDR3 regions. The study used the HTBI primer set for a first-round RT-PCR of the TCR CDR3. TCRdb re-derived calls from the multiplex PCR reads in MiXCR, one entry per CDR3 protein. There are approximately 870,000 distinct CDR3 sequences in the sample; 38% occur only once, and 8.9% lies in the top ten. The chain is built from TRBV9 and TRBJ1-1, with TRBD1 as a possible D gene (6 bases). The material sequenced was blood. This TCR came from a man between 18 and 35 years old with Graves' hyperthyroidism. CDR3 loop: CASSQVETGLEAFF. The DNA for the CDR3 is TGCGCCAGCAGCCAAGTGGAGACAGGCCTTGAAGCTTTCTTT.